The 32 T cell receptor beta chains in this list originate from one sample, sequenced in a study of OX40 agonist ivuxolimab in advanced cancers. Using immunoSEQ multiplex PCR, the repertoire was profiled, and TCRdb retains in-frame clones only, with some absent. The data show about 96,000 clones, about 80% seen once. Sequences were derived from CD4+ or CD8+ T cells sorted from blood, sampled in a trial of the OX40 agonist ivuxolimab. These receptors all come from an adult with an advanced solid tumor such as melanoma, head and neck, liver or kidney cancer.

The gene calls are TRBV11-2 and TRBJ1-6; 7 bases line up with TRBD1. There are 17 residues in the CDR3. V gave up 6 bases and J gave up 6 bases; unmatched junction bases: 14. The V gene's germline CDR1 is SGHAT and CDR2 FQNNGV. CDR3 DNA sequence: TGTGCCAGCAGTTCACCGACAGGGCTGGGAGGTAATTCACCCCTCCACTTT. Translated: CASSSPTGLGGNSPLHF.

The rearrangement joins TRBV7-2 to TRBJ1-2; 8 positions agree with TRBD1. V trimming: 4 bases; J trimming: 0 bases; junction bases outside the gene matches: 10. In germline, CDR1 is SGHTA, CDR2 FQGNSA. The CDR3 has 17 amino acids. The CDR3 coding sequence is TGTGCCAGCAGCTCCAGGGGGCTCACCCCAGCTAACTATGGCTACACCTTC. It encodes CASSSRGLTPANYGYTF.

Here the CDR3 reads CASSELGGSNQPQHF. CDR3 in DNA: TGCGCCAGCAGTGAGTTAGGGGGCTCCAATCAGCCCCAGCATTTT. The V call is TRBV10-2, the J call TRBJ1-5; 7 bases agree with TRBD1. CDR3 length: 15 amino acids. Germline lookup yields CDR1 WSHSY and CDR2 SAAADI. V shed 1 base, J shed 3 bases, and the junction held 3 bases outside the gene matches.

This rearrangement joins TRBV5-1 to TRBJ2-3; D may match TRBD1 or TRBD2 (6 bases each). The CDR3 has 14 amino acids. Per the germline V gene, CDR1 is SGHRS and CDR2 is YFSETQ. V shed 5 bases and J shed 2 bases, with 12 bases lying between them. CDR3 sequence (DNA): TGCGCCAGCAGGGAGGGGGAGTACACAGATACGCAGTATTTT. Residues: CASREGEYTDTQYF.

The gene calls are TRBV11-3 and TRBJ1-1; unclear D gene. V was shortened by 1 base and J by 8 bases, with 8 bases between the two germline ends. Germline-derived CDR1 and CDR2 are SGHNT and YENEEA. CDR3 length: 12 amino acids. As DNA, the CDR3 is TGTGCCAGCAGCTTAGGGGCGGTAGAAGCTTTCTTT. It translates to CASSLGAVEAFF.

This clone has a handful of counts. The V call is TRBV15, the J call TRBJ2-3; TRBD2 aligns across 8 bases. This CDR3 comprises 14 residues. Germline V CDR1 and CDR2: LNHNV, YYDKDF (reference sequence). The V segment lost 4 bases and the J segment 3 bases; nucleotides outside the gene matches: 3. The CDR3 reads CATSKLAGTDTQYF. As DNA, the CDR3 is TGTGCCACCAGCAAGTTAGCGGGGACAGATACGCAGTATTTT.

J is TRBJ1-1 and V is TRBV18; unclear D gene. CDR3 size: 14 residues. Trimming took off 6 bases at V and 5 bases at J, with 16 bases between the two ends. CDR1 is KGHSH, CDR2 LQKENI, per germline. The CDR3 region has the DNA TGTGCCAGCTCTATTCAGAATAAGCAGACTGAAGCTTTCTTT. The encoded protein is CASSIQNKQTEAFF.

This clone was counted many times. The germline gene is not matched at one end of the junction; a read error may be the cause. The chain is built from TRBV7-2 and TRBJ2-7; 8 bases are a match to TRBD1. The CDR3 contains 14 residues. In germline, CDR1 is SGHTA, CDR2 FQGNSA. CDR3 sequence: CASSTDRGSSEQYF. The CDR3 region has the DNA TGTGCCAGCAGCACTGACAGGGGCTCCTCCGAGCAGTACTTC. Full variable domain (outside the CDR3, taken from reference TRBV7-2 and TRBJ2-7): GAGVSQSPSNKVTEKGKDVELRCDPISGHTALYWYRQSLGQGLEFLIYFQGNSAPDKSGLPSDRFSAERTGGSVSTLTIQRTQQEDSAVYLCASSTDRGSSEQYFGPGTRLTVT.

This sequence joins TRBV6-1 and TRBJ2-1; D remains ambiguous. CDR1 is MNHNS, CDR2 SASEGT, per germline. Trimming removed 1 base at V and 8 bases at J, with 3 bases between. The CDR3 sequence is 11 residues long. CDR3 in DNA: TGTGCCAGCAGTGAAGTATATGAGCAGTTCTTC. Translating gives CASSEVYEQFF.

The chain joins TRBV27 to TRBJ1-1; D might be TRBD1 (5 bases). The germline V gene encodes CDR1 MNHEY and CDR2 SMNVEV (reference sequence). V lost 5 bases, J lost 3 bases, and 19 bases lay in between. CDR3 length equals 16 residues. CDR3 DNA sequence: TGTGCCAGCAGTACAGGACCGGGATGGAGTGACACTGAAGCTTTCTTT. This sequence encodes CASSTGPGWSDTEAFF.

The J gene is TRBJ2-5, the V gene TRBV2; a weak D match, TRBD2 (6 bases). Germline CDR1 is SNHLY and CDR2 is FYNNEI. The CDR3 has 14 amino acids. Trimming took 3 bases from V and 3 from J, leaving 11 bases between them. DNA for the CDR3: TGTGCCAGCAGTGAGAGCTGGGGGGAAGAGACCCAGTACTTC. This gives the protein CASSESWGEETQYF.

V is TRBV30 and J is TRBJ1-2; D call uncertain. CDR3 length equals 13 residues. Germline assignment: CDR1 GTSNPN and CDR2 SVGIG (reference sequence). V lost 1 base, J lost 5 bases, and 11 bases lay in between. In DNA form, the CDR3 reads TGTGCCTGGAGTGGACAATATACATATGGCTACACCTTC. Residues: CAWSGQYTYGYTF.

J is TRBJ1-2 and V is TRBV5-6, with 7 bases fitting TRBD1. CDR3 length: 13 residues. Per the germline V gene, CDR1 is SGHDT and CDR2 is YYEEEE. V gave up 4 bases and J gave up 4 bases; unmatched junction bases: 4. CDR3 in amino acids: CASSLNRGYGYTF. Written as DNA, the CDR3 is TGTGCCAGCAGCCTAAACAGGGGCTATGGCTACACCTTC.

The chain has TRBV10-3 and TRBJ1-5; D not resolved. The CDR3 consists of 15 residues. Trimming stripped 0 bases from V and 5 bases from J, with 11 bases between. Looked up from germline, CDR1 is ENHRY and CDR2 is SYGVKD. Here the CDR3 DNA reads TGTGCCATCAGTGAGTCTCGGTCAGAGTATCAGCCCCAGCATTTT. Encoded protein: CAISESRSEYQPQHF.

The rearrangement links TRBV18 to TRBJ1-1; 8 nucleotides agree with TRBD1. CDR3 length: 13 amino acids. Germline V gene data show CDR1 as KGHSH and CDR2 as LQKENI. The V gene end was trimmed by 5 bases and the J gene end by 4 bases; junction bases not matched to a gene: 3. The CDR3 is CASSTGGATEAFF. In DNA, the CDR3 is TGTGCCAGCTCAACAGGGGGGGCCACTGAAGCTTTCTTT.

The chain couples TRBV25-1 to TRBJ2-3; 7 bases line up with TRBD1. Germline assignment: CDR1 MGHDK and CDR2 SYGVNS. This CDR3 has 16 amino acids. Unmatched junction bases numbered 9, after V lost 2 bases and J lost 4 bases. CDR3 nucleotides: TGTGCCAGCAGTGAAGGAAACAGGGGCTGGTCAGATACGCAGTATTTT. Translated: CASSEGNRGWSDTQYF.

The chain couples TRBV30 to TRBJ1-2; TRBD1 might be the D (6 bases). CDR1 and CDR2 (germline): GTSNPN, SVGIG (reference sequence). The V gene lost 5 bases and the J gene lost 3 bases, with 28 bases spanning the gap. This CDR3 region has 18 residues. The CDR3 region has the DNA TGTGCCTGGGACCGCCCCGATCCCCCCCTGGACAGCTACTATGGCTACACCTTC. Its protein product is CAWDRPDPPLDSYYGYTF.

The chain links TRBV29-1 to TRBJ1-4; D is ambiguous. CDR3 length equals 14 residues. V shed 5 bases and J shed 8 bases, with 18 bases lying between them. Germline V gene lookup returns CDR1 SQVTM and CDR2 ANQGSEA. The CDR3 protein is CSVYLFTTGEKLFF. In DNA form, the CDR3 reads TGCAGCGTTTACCTCTTTACCACCGGAGAAAAACTGTTTTTT. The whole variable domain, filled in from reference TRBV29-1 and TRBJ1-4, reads SAVISQKPSRDICQRGTSLTIQCQVDSQVTMMFWYRQQPGQSLTLIATANQGSEATYESGFVIDKFPISRPNLTFSTLTVSNMSPEDSSIYLCSVYLFTTGEKLFFGSGTQLSVL.

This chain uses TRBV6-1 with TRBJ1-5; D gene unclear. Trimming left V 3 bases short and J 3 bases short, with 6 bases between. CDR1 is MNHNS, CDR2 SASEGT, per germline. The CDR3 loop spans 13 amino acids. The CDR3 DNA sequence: TGTGCCAGCAGTGAGACATCCAATCAGCCCCAGCATTTT. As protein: CASSETSNQPQHF.

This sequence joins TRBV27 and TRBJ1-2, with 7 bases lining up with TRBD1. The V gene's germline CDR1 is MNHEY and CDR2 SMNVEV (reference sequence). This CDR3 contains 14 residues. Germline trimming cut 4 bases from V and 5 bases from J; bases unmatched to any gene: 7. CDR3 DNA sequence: TGTGCCAGCAGTTCTGCGGGACAGAGATATGGCTACACCTTC. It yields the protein CASSSAGQRYGYTF.

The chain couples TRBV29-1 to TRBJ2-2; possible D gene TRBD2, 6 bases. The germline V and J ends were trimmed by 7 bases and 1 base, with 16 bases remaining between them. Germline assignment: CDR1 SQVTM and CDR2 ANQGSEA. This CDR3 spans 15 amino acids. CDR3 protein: CSAQGGAENTGELFF. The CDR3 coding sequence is TGCAGCGCTCAAGGAGGGGCGGAGAACACCGGGGAGCTGTTTTTT.

The CDR3, as DNA: TGTGCCAGCCTGGCGGAAACCCCCTACGAGCAGTACTTC. It yields the protein CASLAETPYEQYF. The rearrangement joins TRBV7-2 to TRBJ2-7, with D unclear. Trimming removed 8 bases from V and 2 bases from J, with 13 bases in between. Germline CDR1 and CDR2: SGHTA and FQGNSA. This CDR3 contains 13 residues.

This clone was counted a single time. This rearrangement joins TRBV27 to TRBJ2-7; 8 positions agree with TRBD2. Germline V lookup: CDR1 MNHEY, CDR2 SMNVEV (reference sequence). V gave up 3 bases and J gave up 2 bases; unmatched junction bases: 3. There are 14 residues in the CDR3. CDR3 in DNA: TGTGCCAGCAGTTTTAGCGGGAACACCTACGAGCAGTACTTC. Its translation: CASSFSGNTYEQYF.

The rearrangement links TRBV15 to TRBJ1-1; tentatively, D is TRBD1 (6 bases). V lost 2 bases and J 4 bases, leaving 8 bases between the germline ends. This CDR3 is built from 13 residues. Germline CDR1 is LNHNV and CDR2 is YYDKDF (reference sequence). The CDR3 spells CATSRQGSTEAFF. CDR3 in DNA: TGTGCCACCAGCAGACAGGGGTCCACTGAAGCTTTCTTT. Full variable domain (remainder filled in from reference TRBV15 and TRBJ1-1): DAMVIQNPRYQVTQFGKPVTLSCSQTLNHNVMYWYQQKSSQAPKLLFHYYDKDFNNEADTPDNFQSRRPNTSFCFLDIRSPGLGDTAMYLCATSRQGSTEAFFGQGTRLTVV.

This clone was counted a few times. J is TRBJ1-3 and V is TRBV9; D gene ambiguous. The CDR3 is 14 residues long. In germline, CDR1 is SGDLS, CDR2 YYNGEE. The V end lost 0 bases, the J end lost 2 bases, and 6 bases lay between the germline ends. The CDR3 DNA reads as TGTGCCAGCAGCGTAGGAGGGACTGGAAACACCATATATTTT. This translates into CASSVGGTGNTIYF.

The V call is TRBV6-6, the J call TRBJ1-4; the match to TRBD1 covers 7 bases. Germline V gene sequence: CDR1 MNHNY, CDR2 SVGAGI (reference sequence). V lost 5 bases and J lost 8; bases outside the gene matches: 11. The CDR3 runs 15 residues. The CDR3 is CASSRGGQSGEKLFF. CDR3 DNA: TGTGCCAGCAGTAGGGGGGGACAGTCGGGCGAAAAACTGTTTTTT.

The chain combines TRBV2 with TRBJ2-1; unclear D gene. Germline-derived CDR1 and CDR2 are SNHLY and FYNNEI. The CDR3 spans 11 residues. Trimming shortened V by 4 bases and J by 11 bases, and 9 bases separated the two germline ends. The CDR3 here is CASSGGQQQFF. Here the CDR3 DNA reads TGTGCCAGCAGTGGCGGCCAGCAGCAGTTCTTC.

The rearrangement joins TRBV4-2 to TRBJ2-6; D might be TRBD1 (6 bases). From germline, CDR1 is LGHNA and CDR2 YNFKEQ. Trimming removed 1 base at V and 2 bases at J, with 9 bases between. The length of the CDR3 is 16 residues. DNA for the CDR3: TGTGCCAGCAGCCAAGTTACAGGGACTGGGGCCAACGTCCTGACTTTC. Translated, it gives CASSQVTGTGANVLTF.

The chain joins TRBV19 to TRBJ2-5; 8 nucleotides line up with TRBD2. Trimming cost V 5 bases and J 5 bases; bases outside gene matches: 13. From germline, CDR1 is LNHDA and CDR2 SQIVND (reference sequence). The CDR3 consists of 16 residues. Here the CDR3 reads CASSGAGLGTRETQYF. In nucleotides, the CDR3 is TGTGCCAGTAGTGGCGCGGGACTAGGGACGCGGGAGACCCAGTACTTC.

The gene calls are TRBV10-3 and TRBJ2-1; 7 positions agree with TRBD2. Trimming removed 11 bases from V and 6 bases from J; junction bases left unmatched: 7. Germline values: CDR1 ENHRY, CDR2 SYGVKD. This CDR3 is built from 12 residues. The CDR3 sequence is CAAVGGGNEQFF. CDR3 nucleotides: TGTGCCGCTGTGGGGGGGGGCAATGAGCAGTTCTTC.

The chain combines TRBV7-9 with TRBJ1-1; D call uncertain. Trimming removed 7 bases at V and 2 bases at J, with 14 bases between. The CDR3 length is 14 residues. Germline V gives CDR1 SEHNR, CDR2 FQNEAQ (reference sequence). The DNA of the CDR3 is TGTGCCAGCAACCGAATTGAGGGAAACACTGAAGCTTTCTTT. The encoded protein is CASNRIEGNTEAFF.

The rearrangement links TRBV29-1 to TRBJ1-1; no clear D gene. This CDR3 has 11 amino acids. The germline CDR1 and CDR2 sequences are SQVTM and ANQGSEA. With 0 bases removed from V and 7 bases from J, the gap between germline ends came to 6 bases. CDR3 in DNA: TGCAGCGTTGAAGACTTGGTTGAAGCTTTCTTT. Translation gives CSVEDLVEAFF.